This passage covers 9 T cell receptor beta chains from one sample sequenced in a study of radiotherapy plus CTLA-4 blockade in lung cancer. Assay: immunoSEQ multiplex PCR; the TCRdb copy retains only in-frame clones and omits some. The sample carries more than 75,000 clones, around 84% recorded once. Material: peripheral blood, obtained from a patient treated with radiotherapy plus ipilimumab. These receptors were taken from a human donor with non-small cell lung cancer that progressed on radiotherapy plus ipilimumab.

This clone showed up just a few times. The genes are TRBV19 and TRBJ1-4; 9 bases map to TRBD1. The CDR3 spans 15 residues. The V segment lost 4 bases and the J segment 5 bases; nucleotides outside the gene matches: 5. Germline V gives CDR1 LNHDA, CDR2 SQIVND (reference sequence). The CDR3 DNA reads as TGTGCCAGTAGTAGCGGACAGGGGTGGAATGAAAAACTGTTTTTT. It specifies CASSSGQGWNEKLFF.

The chain is built from TRBV4-2 and TRBJ2-5, with TRBD2 identical over 9 bases. This CDR3 is 16 amino acids long. The germline V gene encodes CDR1 LGHNA and CDR2 YNFKEQ. The J segment lost 1 base and the V segment lost 2 bases, leaving 5 bases of the junction unmatched. The CDR3 spells CASSQNSGSSQETQYF. CDR3 in DNA: TGTGCCAGCAGCCAAAATAGCGGGAGTTCCCAAGAGACCCAGTACTTC.

The chain couples TRBV4-1 to TRBJ1-4, with D uncertain. This CDR3 is built from 14 residues. Trimming stripped 4 bases from V and 0 bases from J, with 6 bases between. Germline assignment: CDR1 MGHRA and CDR2 YSYEKL. CDR3 sequence: CASSLAATNEKLFF. Here the CDR3 DNA reads TGCGCCAGCAGCCTCGCTGCAACTAATGAAAAACTGTTTTTT.

This chain's CDR3 is CASSFNRGRTEAFF. CDR3 DNA: TGTGCCAGCAGCTTCAACAGGGGGCGCACTGAAGCTTTCTTT. The chain links TRBV7-8 to TRBJ1-1; 9 nucleotides align to TRBD1. The CDR3 totals 14 residues. Germline CDR1 reads SGHVS; CDR2 reads FQNEAQ. Germline trimming cut 3 bases from V and 4 bases from J; bases unmatched to any gene: 3.

The genes are TRBV7-7 and TRBJ1-1; D may be TRBD1 (5 bases). The CDR3 is made up of 12 amino acids. CDR1 and CDR2 (germline): SSHAT, FNYEAQ (reference sequence). CDR3 loop: CATWGMDTEAFF. The CDR3 coding sequence is TGTGCTACCTGGGGCATGGACACTGAAGCTTTCTTT.

This clone showed up just once. This chain uses TRBV9 with TRBJ2-3; D unclear. Trimming stripped 4 bases from V and 6 bases from J, with 12 bases between. The CDR3 covers 13 residues. Germline CDR1 reads SGDLS; CDR2 reads YYNGEE. This CDR3 is CASSPPPTDTQYF. CDR3 DNA sequence: TGTGCCAGCAGCCCCCCTCCCACTGATACGCAGTATTTT.

The chain combines TRBV6-1 with TRBJ2-1; unclear D gene. The germline gives CDR1 MNHNS, CDR2 SASEGT. This CDR3 spans 15 amino acids. V was clipped by 9 bases and J by 0 bases, with 15 bases between them. The CDR3 loop reads CASGAVASSYNEQFF. The CDR3 DNA is TGTGCCAGTGGTGCGGTCGCGAGCTCCTACAATGAGCAGTTCTTC.

This clone was seen more than once but under ten times. V and J are TRBV4-1 and TRBJ1-3; D gene uncertain. The germline V gene has CDR1 MGHRA and CDR2 YSYEKL. This CDR3 has 17 amino acids. Deletions cut 3 bases from V and 4 bases from J, with 19 bases between. The CDR3 bases are TGCGCCAGCAGCCAGGATACTGTAGGGCTTTTCGGAAACACCATATATTTT. Its protein is CASSQDTVGLFGNTIYF.

The CDR3 here is CASSLLGSVEQFF. The CDR3 DNA follows: TGCGCCAGCAGCTTGTTAGGTAGCGTCGAGCAGTTCTTC. The chain is built from TRBV5-1 and TRBJ2-1, with D perhaps matching TRBD2 (5 bases). From germline, CDR1 is SGHRS and CDR2 YFSETQ. V was pared by 1 base and J by 10 bases, with 12 bases between. The CDR3 sequence is 13 residues long.